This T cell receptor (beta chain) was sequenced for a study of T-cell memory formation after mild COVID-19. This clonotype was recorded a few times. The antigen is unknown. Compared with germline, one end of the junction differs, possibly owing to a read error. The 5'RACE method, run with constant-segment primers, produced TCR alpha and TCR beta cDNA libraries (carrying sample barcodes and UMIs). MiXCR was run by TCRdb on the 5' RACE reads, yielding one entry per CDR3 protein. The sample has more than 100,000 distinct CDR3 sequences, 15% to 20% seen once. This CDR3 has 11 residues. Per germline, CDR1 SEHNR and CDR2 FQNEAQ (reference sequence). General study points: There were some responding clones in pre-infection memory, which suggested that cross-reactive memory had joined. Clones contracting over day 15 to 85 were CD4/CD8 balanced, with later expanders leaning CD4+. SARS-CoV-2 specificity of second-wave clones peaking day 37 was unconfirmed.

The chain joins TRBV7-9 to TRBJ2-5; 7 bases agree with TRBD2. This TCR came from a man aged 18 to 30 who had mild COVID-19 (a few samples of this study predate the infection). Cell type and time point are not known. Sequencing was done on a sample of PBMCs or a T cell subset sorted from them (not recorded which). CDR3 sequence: CASSLGGGLCF. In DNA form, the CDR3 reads TGTGCCAGCAGCCTTGGCGGGGGATTGTGCTTC.